A selection of T cell receptor beta chains follows, all from one sample in a study of blood T cell repertoires in COVID-19. Clones were sequenced by immunoSEQ multiplex PCR, and TCRdb holds only the in-frame ones, with some missing. This sample carries fewer than 250,000 clones, 70% to 90% of them seen once, and the ten largest clones take nearly 4.5%. The specimen was peripheral blood. The receptors derive from a middle-aged man with acute or convalescent COVID-19. CDR3s leave out the opening cysteine and the closing phenylalanine or tryptophan. The order of the fields is J gene, V gene, CDR3 protein.

J gene: TRBJ2-7
V gene: TRBV20-1
CDR3 protein: SVSSSYEQY

J gene: TRBJ1-2
V gene: TRBV9
CDR3 protein: ASSVGSAGTMRGYT

J gene: TRBJ2-2
V gene: TRBV5-4
CDR3 protein: ASSPGTSGGVLTGELF

J gene: TRBJ2-1
V gene: TRBV10-2
CDR3 protein: ASRERGTGDEQF

J gene: TRBJ1-1
V gene: TRBV2
CDR3 protein: ATQDRGRNTEAF

J gene: TRBJ2-3
V gene: TRBV5-8
CDR3 protein: ASSLNWGGSTDTQY

J gene: TRBJ2-1
V gene: TRBV7-9
CDR3 protein: ASSLTGANEQF

J gene: TRBJ1-6
V gene: TRBV2
CDR3 protein: ASSFTGGDNSPLH

J gene: TRBJ1-6
V gene: TRBV30
CDR3 protein: AWNPSGASRRALH

J gene: TRBJ1-1
V gene: TRBV5-1
CDR3 protein: ASSDPDRNTEAF

J gene: TRBJ1-2
V gene: TRBV19
CDR3 protein: ATKIPGQGAWGYGYT

J gene: TRBJ1-1
V gene: TRBV18
CDR3 protein: ASSPPNRQGAYTEAF

J gene: TRBJ1-6
V gene: TRBV10-1
CDR3 protein: ASSQALNSPLH

J gene: TRBJ1-6
V gene: TRBV6-5
CDR3 protein: ASRLNSNNNSPLH

J gene: TRBJ2-6
V gene: TRBV30
CDR3 protein: AWRSLQGTLGGANVLT

J gene: TRBJ1-2
V gene: TRBV6-1
CDR3 protein: ASSESGTWGGYT

J gene: TRBJ2-1
V gene: TRBV5-1
CDR3 protein: ASSPRQQVREQF

J gene: TRBJ2-4
V gene: TRBV7-9
CDR3 protein: ASSLQGGDIQY

J gene: TRBJ2-3
V gene: TRBV5-4
CDR3 protein: ASSGWTGPGDTQY

J gene: TRBJ2-1
V gene: TRBV27
CDR3 protein: ASSLRASADRRNEQF

J gene: TRBJ1-1
V gene: TRBV7-6
CDR3 protein: ASSRGQEGRTEAF

J gene: TRBJ1-5
V gene: TRBV2
CDR3 protein: ASSDARGPGQPQH

J gene: TRBJ1-3
V gene: TRBV19
CDR3 protein: ASSIGRGSGNTIY

J gene: TRBJ2-5
V gene: TRBV30
CDR3 protein: AWSARDRGQETQY

J gene: TRBJ2-7
V gene: TRBV6-5
CDR3 protein: ASRGQTYEQY

J gene: TRBJ2-2
V gene: TRBV9
CDR3 protein: ASSVGGLVGELF

J gene: TRBJ2-2
V gene: TRBV2
CDR3 protein: ASSPTTEVTGELF

J gene: TRBJ1-4
V gene: TRBV7-2
CDR3 protein: ASSSGQTEKLF

J gene: TRBJ1-5
V gene: TRBV6-2/TRBV6-3
CDR3 protein: ASSYRGGQPQH

J gene: TRBJ2-5
V gene: TRBV10-3
CDR3 protein: AISESARGAETQY

J gene: TRBJ2-5
V gene: TRBV3-1/TRBV3-2
CDR3 protein: ASSQERRGEKETQY

J gene: TRBJ1-5
V gene: TRBV5-1
CDR3 protein: ASSLGQNQPQH

J gene: TRBJ2-7
V gene: TRBV5-1
CDR3 protein: ASSLRQEGREQY

J gene: TRBJ2-7
V gene: TRBV7-9
CDR3 protein: ASSLATGAGGEQY

J gene: TRBJ2-2
V gene: TRBV2
CDR3 protein: ASSDPGPSTGELF

J gene: TRBJ2-3
V gene: TRBV7-2
CDR3 protein: ASSSWGLAGGTDTQY